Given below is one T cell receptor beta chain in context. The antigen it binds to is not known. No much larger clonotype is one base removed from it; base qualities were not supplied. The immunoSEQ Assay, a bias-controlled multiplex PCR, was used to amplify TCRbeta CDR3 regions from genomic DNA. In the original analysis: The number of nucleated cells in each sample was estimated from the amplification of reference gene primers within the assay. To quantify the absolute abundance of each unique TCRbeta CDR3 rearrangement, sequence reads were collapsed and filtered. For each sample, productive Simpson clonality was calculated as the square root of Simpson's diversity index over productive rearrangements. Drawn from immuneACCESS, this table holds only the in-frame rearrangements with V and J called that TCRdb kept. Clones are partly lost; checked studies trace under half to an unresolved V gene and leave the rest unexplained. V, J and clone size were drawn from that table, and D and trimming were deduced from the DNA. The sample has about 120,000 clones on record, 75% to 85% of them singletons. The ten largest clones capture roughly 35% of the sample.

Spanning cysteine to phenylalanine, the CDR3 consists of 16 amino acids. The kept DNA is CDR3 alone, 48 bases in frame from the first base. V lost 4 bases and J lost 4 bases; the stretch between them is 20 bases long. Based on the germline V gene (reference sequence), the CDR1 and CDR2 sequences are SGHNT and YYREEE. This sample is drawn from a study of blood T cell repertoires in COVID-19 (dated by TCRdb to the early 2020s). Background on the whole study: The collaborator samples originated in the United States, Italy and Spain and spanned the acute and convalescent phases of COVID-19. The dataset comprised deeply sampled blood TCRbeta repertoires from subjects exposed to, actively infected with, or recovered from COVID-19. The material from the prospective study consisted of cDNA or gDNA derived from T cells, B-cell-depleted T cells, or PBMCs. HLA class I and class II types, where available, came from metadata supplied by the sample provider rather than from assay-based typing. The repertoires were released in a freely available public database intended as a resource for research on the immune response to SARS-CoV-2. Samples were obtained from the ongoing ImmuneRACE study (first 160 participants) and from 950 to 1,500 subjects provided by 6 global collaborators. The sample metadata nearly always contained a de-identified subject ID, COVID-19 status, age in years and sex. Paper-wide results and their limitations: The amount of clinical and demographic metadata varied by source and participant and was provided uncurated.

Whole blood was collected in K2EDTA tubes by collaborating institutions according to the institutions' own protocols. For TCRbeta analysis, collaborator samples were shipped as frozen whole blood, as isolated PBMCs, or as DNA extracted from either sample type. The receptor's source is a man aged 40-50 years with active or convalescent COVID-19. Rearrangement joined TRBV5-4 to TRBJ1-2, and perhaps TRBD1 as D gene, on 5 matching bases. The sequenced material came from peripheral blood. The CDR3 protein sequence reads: CASSLGRPDTSYGYTF. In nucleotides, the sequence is TGTGCCAGCAGCCTGGGGCGTCCCGACACAAGCTATGGCTACACCTTC.